This T cell receptor beta chain was captured in a study of response to subunit inactivated influenza vaccine. TCRdb passed the RT-PCR reads through MiXCR, listing each CDR3 protein once. Of 630,000 or so distinct CDR3 sequences listed, more than 15% are singletons. General study points: Each seasonal influenza vaccination, the authors suggested, recruits few new T cells.

This clonotype was picked up a small number of times. Its antigen remains unknown. V trimming: 2 bases; J trimming: 5 bases; junction bases outside the gene matches: 5. Germline V CDR1 and CDR2: MNHEY, SVGAGI. The CDR3 loop spans 14 amino acids. The sequenced sample was PBMCs from blood, obtained 11 to 12 days after vaccination. This receptor was obtained from a man aged 45-65 years who received an inactivated influenza vaccine. This chain links TRBV6-5 with TRBJ2-7, with 8 bases aligning to TRBD1. CDR3 coding DNA: TGTGCCAGCAGTTACGACAGGGGCGGAAACGAGCAGTACTTC. Its protein is CASSYDRGGNEQYF.